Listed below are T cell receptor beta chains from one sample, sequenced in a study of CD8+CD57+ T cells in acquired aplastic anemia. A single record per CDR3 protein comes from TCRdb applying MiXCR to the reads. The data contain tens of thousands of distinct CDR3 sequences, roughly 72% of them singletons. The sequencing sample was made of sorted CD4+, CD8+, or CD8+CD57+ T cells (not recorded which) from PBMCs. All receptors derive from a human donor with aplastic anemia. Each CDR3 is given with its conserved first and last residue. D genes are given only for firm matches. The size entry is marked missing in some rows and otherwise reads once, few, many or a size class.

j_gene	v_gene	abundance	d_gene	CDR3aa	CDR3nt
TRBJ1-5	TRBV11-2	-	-	CASSFGTNQPQHF	TGTGCCAGCAGCTTCGGGACCAATCAGCCCCAGCATTTT
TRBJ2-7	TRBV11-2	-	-	CASSFSSATILSYEQYF	TGTGCCAGCAGCTTCTCTAGCGCTACAATCCTATCCTACGAGCAGTACTTC
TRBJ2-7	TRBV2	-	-	CASSVDYEQYF	TGTGCCAGCAGTGTAGACTACGAGCAGTACTTC
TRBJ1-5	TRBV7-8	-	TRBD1	CASSAGQGNQPQHF	TGTGCCAGCAGCGCAGGACAGGGGAATCAGCCCCAGCATTTT
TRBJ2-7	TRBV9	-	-	CASSVESGPSYEQYF	TGTGCCAGCAGCGTAGAGAGCGGGCCCTCCTACGAGCAGTACTTC
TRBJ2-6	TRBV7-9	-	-	CASSSRTSGANVLTF	TGTGCCAGCAGCTCGAGGACCTCTGGGGCCAACGTCCTGACTTTC
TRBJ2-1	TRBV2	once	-	CASSADNYNEQFF	TGTGCCAGCAGTGCAGACAATTACAATGAGCAGTTCTTC
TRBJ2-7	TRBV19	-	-	CASSQKLVTGYEQYF	TGTGCCAGTAGTCAAAAACTCGTGACAGGCTACGAGCAGTACTTC
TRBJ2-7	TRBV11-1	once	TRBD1	CASSLAGQGALREQYF	TGTGCCAGCAGCTTAGCGGGACAGGGGGCATTGAGGGAGCAGTACTTC
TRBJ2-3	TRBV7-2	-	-	CASSSQLASTDTQYF	TGTGCCAGCAGCTCCCAGTTAGCTAGCACAGATACGCAGTATTTT
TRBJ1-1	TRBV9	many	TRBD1	CASSFTLTGGTEAFF	TGTGCCAGCAGCTTTACCCTGACAGGGGGAACTGAAGCTTTCTTT
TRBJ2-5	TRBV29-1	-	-	CSVVILPTETQYF	TGCAGCGTTGTCATACTGCCCACAGAGACCCAGTACTTC
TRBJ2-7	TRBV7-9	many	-	CASSPREYEQYF	TGTGCCAGCAGCCCGCGCGAGTACGAGCAGTACTTC
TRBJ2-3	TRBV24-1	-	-	CATSDLLGLTTYF	TGTGCCACCAGTGATTTGCTTGGACTTACCACGTATTTT
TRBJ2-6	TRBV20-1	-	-	CSAISPNSGANVLTF	TGCAGTGCTATTAGTCCGAACTCTGGGGCCAACGTCCTGACTTTC
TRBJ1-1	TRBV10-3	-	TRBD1	CAIREVTGGETEAFF	TGTGCCATCAGGGAAGTGACAGGGGGCGAAACTGAAGCTTTCTTT
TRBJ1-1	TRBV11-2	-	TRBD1	CASSFRDRGVWDTEAFF	TGTGCCAGCAGCTTCAGGGACAGGGGAGTTTGGGACACTGAAGCTTTCTTT
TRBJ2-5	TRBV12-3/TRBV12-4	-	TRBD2	CASSGAGGPGETQYF	TGTGCCAGCAGCGGAGCGGGAGGGCCGGGTGAGACCCAGTACTTC
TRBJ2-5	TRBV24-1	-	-	CATSDSGRLQETQYF	TGTGCCACCAGTGATTCGGGCAGGCTTCAAGAGACCCAGTACTTC
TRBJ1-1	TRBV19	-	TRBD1	CASSAAARGDTEAFF	TGTGCCAGTAGTGCCGCCGCCAGGGGGGACACTGAAGCTTTCTTT
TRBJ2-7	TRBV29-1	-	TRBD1	CSATGTGNYEQYF	TGCAGCGCGACCGGGACAGGAAACTACGAGCAGTACTTC
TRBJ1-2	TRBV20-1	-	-	CSATRAMRDGYTF	TGCAGTGCGACCCGGGCTATGAGGGATGGCTACACCTTC
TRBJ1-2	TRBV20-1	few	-	CSANPLEAYGYTF	TGCAGTGCTAATCCCCTCGAGGCCTATGGCTACACCTTC
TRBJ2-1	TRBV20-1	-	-	CSARNLARSYNEQFF	TGCAGTGCGCGGAATCTAGCGAGATCCTACAATGAGCAGTTCTTC
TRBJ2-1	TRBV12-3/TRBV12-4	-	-	CASMEASYNEQFF	TGTGCCAGCATGGAGGCTTCCTACAATGAGCAGTTCTTC
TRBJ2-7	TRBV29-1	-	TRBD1	CSVEMGQPYEQYF	TGCAGCGTTGAAATGGGACAGCCATACGAGCAGTACTTC
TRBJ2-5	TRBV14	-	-	CASSQVLNIETQYF	TGTGCCAGCAGCCAAGTCCTGAACATAGAGACCCAGTACTTC
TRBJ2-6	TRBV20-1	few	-	CSATGFSSGANVLTF	TGCAGTGCTACCGGGTTCAGCTCTGGGGCCAACGTCCTGACTTTC